These 5 T cell receptor beta chains came from one sample sequenced in a study of blood T cell repertoires in COVID-19. Clones were read by immunoSEQ multiplex PCR, and TCRdb kept only the in-frame ones, dropping some. Here the sample spans 320,000 or so clones, 85% being singletons. The sample comprised PBMCs or T cells enriched from blood (not recorded which). The receptors derive from a woman in her twenties or thirties who had been exposed to COVID-19.

This chain connects TRBV2 to TRBJ2-1; 13 nucleotides align to TRBD2. This CDR3 contains 17 residues. The V segment lost 0 bases and the J segment 7 bases; nucleotides outside the gene matches: 6. In germline, CDR1 is SNHLY, CDR2 FYNNEI. CDR3 loop: CASSEAGTSGTRNEQFF. The CDR3 bases are TGTGCCAGCAGTGAAGCGGGGACTAGCGGGACCAGGAATGAGCAGTTCTTC.

V gene TRBV4-3 combines with J gene TRBJ2-2; the D is unclear. The CDR3 length is 14 residues. Deletions cut 0 bases from V and 0 bases from J, with 2 bases between. The V gene's germline CDR1 is LGHNA and CDR2 YSLEER. This CDR3 reads CASSQDTNTGELFF. In nucleotides, the CDR3 is TGCGCCAGCAGCCAAGATACGAACACCGGGGAGCTGTTTTTT.

As DNA, the CDR3 is TGTGCCAGCAGATACGCGGGACTAGCGGGGGATGGAGGCACAGATACGCAGTATTTT. The encoded protein is CASRYAGLAGDGGTDTQYF. The rearrangement links TRBV6-2 or TRBV6-3 to TRBJ2-3; 14 bases line up with TRBD2. V lost 6 bases, J lost 1 base, and 12 bases stayed unmatched. Germline lookup yields CDR1 MNHEY and CDR2 SVGEGT. This CDR3 has 19 amino acids.

The chain employs TRBV5-6 and TRBJ1-5; no reliable D call. Germline V CDR1 and CDR2: SGHDT, YYEEEE. The CDR3 is made up of 14 amino acids. Trimming cost V 2 bases and J 4 bases, with 10 bases left between them. In DNA, the CDR3 is TGTGCCAGCAGCTTTTTTACAGTGAATCAGCCCCAGCATTTT. Its translation: CASSFFTVNQPQHF.

The chain employs TRBV14 and TRBJ2-7, with a possible D match to TRBD1 (6 bases). V was trimmed by 3 bases and J by 5 bases, leaving 32 bases between them. Germline CDR1 and CDR2: SGHDN and FVKESK. The CDR3 has 20 amino acids. The CDR3 coding sequence is TGTGCCAGCAGCCAGGGACCTCGGGACACTGAAGACCCTAACCGGAACGAGCAGTACTTC. It encodes CASSQGPRDTEDPNRNEQYF.